The source of this TCR beta chain is a study of PD-1 blockade in classical Hodgkin lymphoma. For the study at large: With a 2-week interval, patients received intravenous nivolumab at 3 mg/kg.

Study conclusions and caveats: For complete responders, baseline diversity was comparable to that of newly diagnosed patients. Patients starting nivolumab under 1 year after ASCT were excluded. Sources of repertoire differences remain undefined, possibly disease activity or prior therapy.

Time point of the sample: cycle 4 day 1 (C4D1), after five to seven weeks of nivolumab. The patients all showed relapse after autologous stem cell transplantation, while their brentuximab vedotin exposure varied. TCRdb keeps only in-frame clones here, not all; method: immunoSEQ multiplex PCR. Of around 13,000 clones listed, 80% to 90% were seen once; the top ten hold about 17%. V was pared by 6 bases and J by 3 bases, with 4 bases between. In germline, CDR1 is WSHSY, CDR2 SAAADI. The CDR3 loop spans 11 amino acids. On this clone: Its cognate antigen is unknown.

V usage is TRBV10-2 and J usage is TRBJ2-3; D gene unclear. The sequence derives from a human donor with classical Hodgkin lymphoma. Here the sequenced sample was peripheral blood mononuclear cells (PBMCs), taken before the fourth cycle of nivolumab. CDR3 sequence: CASRATDTQYF. DNA for the CDR3: TGCGCCAGCAGGGCGACAGATACGCAGTATTTT.